These 21 T cell receptor beta chains originate from one sample sequenced in a study of T cell repertoires in cytomegalovirus infection. Each CDR3 protein is one row after TCRdb ran MiXCR on the reads. The table has 150,000 to 200,000 distinct CDR3 sequences, approximately 9.6% seen once. Sequencing used PBMCs. These receptors were taken from a human donor in good health (CMV status not recorded). Some clones in this sample may be carry-over from other donors' samples.

This clonotype was seen many times. CDR3 sequence: CASSLGLAGTDTQYF. The CDR3 nucleotides read TGTGCCAGCAGCTTGGGACTAGCGGGCACAGATACGCAGTATTTT. The J gene is TRBJ2-3, the V gene TRBV7-2; 11 bases line up with TRBD2. The germline gives CDR1 SGHTA, CDR2 FQGNSA. With 3 bases clipped from V and 1 base from J, the junction kept 0 bases outside the gene matches. This CDR3 contains 15 residues.

This clonotype was detected ten times or more. The rearrangement joins TRBV7-3 to TRBJ1-1; D is unclear. CDR3 length: 16 amino acids. The germline V gene encodes CDR1 SGHTA and CDR2 FQGTGA. V lost 0 bases, J lost 1 base, and 12 bases lay in between. The CDR3: CASSLTRPTGNTEAFF. In DNA, the CDR3 is TGTGCCAGCAGCTTAACAAGGCCCACGGGGAACACTGAAGCTTTCTTT.

This clonotype was seen many times. The V and J genes are TRBV7-2 and TRBJ1-2, with D uncertain. Germline assignment: CDR1 SGHTA and CDR2 FQGNSA. The germline V and J ends were trimmed by 5 bases and 1 base, with 14 bases remaining between them. This CDR3 contains 15 residues. The CDR3, as DNA: TGTGCCAGCAGCCCCCCTGCGGGAGTTAACTATGGCTACACCTTC. Protein: CASSPPAGVNYGYTF.

This clonotype turned up a few times. The chain has TRBV28 and TRBJ2-7; 9 nucleotides match TRBD1. CDR3 length equals 17 residues. The junction had 15 bases not matched to a gene; V was cut back by 7 bases and J by 2 bases. Germline V gene data show CDR1 as MDHEN and CDR2 as SYDVKM. CDR3 protein: CASTSGEGTGLTYEQYF. DNA of the CDR3: TGTGCCAGCACCTCCGGCGAGGGGACAGGGCTTACCTACGAGCAGTACTTC.

This clonotype was seen only a few times. The J gene is TRBJ2-1, the V gene TRBV20-1; tentative D call: TRBD2 (6 bases). Between the trimmed V and J ends, which lost 1 base and 4 bases, there was a span of 11 bases. Germline CDR1 reads DFQATT; CDR2 reads SNEGSKA (reference sequence). This CDR3 has 14 amino acids. This CDR3 reads CSARGLANYNEQFF. CDR3 DNA sequence: TGCAGTGCTAGAGGCCTAGCGAATTACAATGAGCAGTTCTTC.

In this sample, this clonotype turned up many times. This rearrangement joins TRBV7-2 to TRBJ1-1; D call uncertain. V was clipped by 2 bases and J by 4 bases, with 11 bases between them. CDR3 length: 14 residues. Germline V gene data show CDR1 as SGHTA and CDR2 as FQGNSA. The CDR3 here is CASSLMGSGTEAFF. In DNA form, the CDR3 reads TGTGCCAGCAGCTTAATGGGGTCTGGCACTGAAGCTTTCTTT.

The sample holds a few counts of this clonotype. This chain joins TRBV4-2 and TRBJ2-5; 7 nucleotides align to TRBD2. Germline CDR1 reads LGHNA; CDR2 reads YNFKEQ. With V trimmed by 4 bases and J by 4 bases, 9 bases remained unmatched. The CDR3 is made up of 15 amino acids. CDR3 residues: CASSLRAGSSETQYF. CDR3 DNA: TGTGCCAGCAGCCTCCGAGCGGGATCGTCAGAGACCCAGTACTTC.

In its sample, this clonotype was seen a few times. The chain links TRBV15 to TRBJ1-1; D unclear. Trimming took off 1 base at V and 6 bases at J, with 18 bases between the two ends. The CDR3 consists of 16 residues. Germline V CDR1 and CDR2: LNHNV, YYDKDF (reference sequence). The CDR3, as DNA: TGTGCCACCAGCAGAGCTAACAACGGGGTCCTTTCTGAAGCTTTCTTT. Residues: CATSRANNGVLSEAFF.

DNA for the CDR3: TGCAGTGCGCACTCGGGACAACAAGAGACCCAGTACTTC. Protein: CSAHSGQQETQYF. The chain joins TRBV20-1 to TRBJ2-5; D possibly corresponds to TRBD1 (6 bases). CDR1 and CDR2 (germline): DFQATT, SNEGSKA (reference sequence). The germline V and J ends were trimmed by 6 bases and 2 bases, with 13 bases remaining between them. The CDR3 sequence is 13 residues long.

This clonotype was recorded many times. This chain connects TRBV7-2 to TRBJ2-7, with 9 bases that match TRBD2. CDR1 is SGHTA and CDR2 is FQGNSA in the germline V gene. This CDR3 comprises 14 residues. The ends lost 3 bases at V and 7 bases at J; junction bases unmatched: 7. CDR3 sequence reads: CASSLVAGVGEQYF. The CDR3 nucleotides read TGTGCCAGCAGCTTGGTAGCGGGAGTTGGGGAGCAGTACTTC.

This clonotype was seen ten or more times. The chain carries TRBV20-1 and TRBJ2-1; 11 bases fit TRBD2. CDR3 length equals 17 residues. Germline V lookup: CDR1 DFQATT, CDR2 SNEGSKA (reference sequence). Germline trimming cut 0 bases from V and 15 bases from J; bases unmatched to any gene: 19. The CDR3 DNA sequence: TGCAGTGCTAGAGATTTTCACGTTTTAGCGGGAGGGCGGAGGCCGTTCTTC. Translated, it gives CSARDFHVLAGGRRPFF.

The gene calls are TRBV20-1 and TRBJ1-5; 8 bases are shared with TRBD1. The J segment lost 5 bases and the V segment lost 5 bases, leaving 8 bases of the junction unmatched. The CDR3 consists of 14 residues. Germline V gene data show CDR1 as DFQATT and CDR2 as SNEGSKA (reference sequence). The CDR3 sequence is CSAQTHRGDQPQHF. Written as DNA, the CDR3 is TGCAGTGCTCAAACCCACAGGGGGGATCAGCCCCAGCATTTT.

This clonotype came up many times. The chain employs TRBV7-2 and TRBJ1-5, with TRBD1 as a possible D gene (6 bases). The CDR3 runs to 14 residues. Trimming left V 3 bases short and J 4 bases short, with 10 bases between. Germline V lookup: CDR1 SGHTA, CDR2 FQGNSA. This CDR3 is CASSFGRGNQPQHF. CDR3 bases: TGTGCCAGCAGCTTCGGCAGGGGAAATCAGCCCCAGCATTTT.

This clonotype was seen at least ten times. This chain links TRBV14 with TRBJ2-7, with a tentative D call TRBD2 (6 bases). The CDR3 spans 13 residues. V lost 3 bases to trimming and J lost 5 bases, with 11 bases between them. Germline values: CDR1 SGHDN, CDR2 FVKESK. This chain's CDR3 is CASSHSSVHEQYF. The CDR3, as DNA: TGTGCCAGCAGCCATTCTAGCGTCCACGAGCAGTACTTC. The full variable domain, with the rest looked up from reference TRBV14 and TRBJ2-7, is EAGVTQFPSHSVIEKGQTVTLRCDPISGHDNLYWYRRVMGKEIKFLLHFVKESKQDESGMPNNRFLAERTGGTYSTLKVQPAELEDSGVYFCASSHSSVHEQYFGPGTRLTVT.

In this sample, this clonotype turned up many times. The V call is TRBV11-2, the J call TRBJ1-1, with D possibly TRBD1 on 5 matching bases. This CDR3 has 17 residues. Germline-derived CDR1 and CDR2 are SGHAT and FQNNGV. V was cut by 2 bases and J by 3 bases, with 19 bases left in between. CDR3: CASSLPRVGDFYTEAFF. In DNA form, the CDR3 reads TGTGCCAGCAGCTTACCCCGGGTGGGGGACTTCTACACTGAAGCTTTCTTT.

This clonotype was seen repeatedly, ten times or more. The rearrangement links TRBV7-8 to TRBJ1-1; D unresolved. V lost 4 bases to trimming and J lost 3 bases, with 12 bases between them. CDR1 and CDR2 (germline): SGHVS, FQNEAQ. The CDR3 runs to 14 residues. The CDR3 reads CASSSSGEYTEAFF. CDR3 nucleotides: TGTGCCAGCAGCTCGAGTGGGGAGTACACTGAAGCTTTCTTT.

This clonotype has just a few counts. CDR3 DNA sequence: TGTGCCAGCAGCTATGACGCCAATCAGCCCCAGCATTTT. Translation gives CASSYDANQPQHF. V usage is TRBV5-4 and J usage is TRBJ1-5; D gene uncertain. CDR1 is SGHNT, CDR2 YYREEE, per germline (reference sequence). The CDR3 runs 13 residues. Trimming shortened V by 3 bases and J by 3 bases, and 7 bases separated the two germline ends.

The CDR3 coding sequence is TGTGCCAGTAGTAAGGACAAGCAGCCCCAGCATTTT. Translation gives CASSKDKQPQHF. V usage is TRBV19 and J usage is TRBJ1-5, with D possibly TRBD1 on 5 matching bases. V was cut by 4 bases and J by 7 bases, with 8 bases left in between. Germline V lookup: CDR1 LNHDA, CDR2 SQIVND (reference sequence). This CDR3 has 12 amino acids.

This clonotype was detected ten times or more. This chain links TRBV12-5 with TRBJ1-1; D is undetermined. Looked up from germline, CDR1 is LGHNT and CDR2 is FRNRAP. The CDR3 totals 13 residues. V dropped 7 bases and J dropped 1 base, with 10 bases sitting between them. The DNA of the CDR3 is TGTGCTAGTGCCCGAAACTCGAACACTGAAGCTTTCTTT. It codes for CASARNSNTEAFF.

This clonotype was seen at least ten times. J is TRBJ2-5 and V is TRBV12-3 or TRBV12-4; no clear D. V lost 7 bases and J 4 bases, leaving 13 bases between the germline ends. The CDR3 extends over 13 amino acids. The CDR3 nucleotides are TGTGCCAGCAATCGCGACCGGGCAGAGACCCAGTACTTC. It yields the protein CASNRDRAETQYF.

This clonotype was seen a handful of times. The chain is built from TRBV20-1 and TRBJ2-7; TRBD2 matches at 10 bases. Germline V gene lookup returns CDR1 DFQATT and CDR2 SNEGSKA (reference sequence). The V gene end was trimmed by 5 bases and the J gene end by 3 bases; junction bases not matched to a gene: 7. This CDR3 is 14 amino acids long. CDR3 in amino acids: CSAEASGRGYEQYF. CDR3 coding DNA: TGCAGTGCTGAGGCTAGCGGGAGAGGCTACGAGCAGTACTTC.